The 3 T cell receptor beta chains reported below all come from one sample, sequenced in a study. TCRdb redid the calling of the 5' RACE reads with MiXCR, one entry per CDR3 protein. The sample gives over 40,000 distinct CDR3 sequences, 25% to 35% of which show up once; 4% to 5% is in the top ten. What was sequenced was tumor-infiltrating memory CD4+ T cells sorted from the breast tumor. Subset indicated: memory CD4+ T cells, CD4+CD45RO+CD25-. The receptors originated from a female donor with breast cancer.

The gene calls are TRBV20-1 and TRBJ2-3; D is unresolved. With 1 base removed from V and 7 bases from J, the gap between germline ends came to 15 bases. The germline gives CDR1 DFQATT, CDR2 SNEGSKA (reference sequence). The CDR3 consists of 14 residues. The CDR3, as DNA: TGCAGTGCTAGAGGGTCGGATGGAAGGAATACGCAGTATTTT. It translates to CSARGSDGRNTQYF.

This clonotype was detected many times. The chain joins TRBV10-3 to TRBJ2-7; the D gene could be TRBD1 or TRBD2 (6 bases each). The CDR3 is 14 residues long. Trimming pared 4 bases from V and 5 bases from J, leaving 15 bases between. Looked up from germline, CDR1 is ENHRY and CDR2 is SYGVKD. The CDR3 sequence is CAISGARGRNEQYF. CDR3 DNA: TGTGCCATCAGTGGCGCCCGGGGGCGCAACGAGCAGTACTTC.

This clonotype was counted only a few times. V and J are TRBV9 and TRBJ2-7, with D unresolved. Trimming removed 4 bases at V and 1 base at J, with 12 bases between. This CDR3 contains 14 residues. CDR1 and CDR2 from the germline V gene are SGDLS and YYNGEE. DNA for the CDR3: TGTGCCAGCAGCTATAGCCCGGGTTCCTACGAGCAGTACTTC. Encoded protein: CASSYSPGSYEQYF.